The 2 T cell receptor beta chains listed next were all sequenced from one sample in a study of cytomegalovirus exposure and HLA in healthy donors. Primers: 60 Vbeta forward and 13 Jbeta reverse. TCRdb's table, derived via immunoSEQ multiplex PCR, lists solely in-frame clones and lacks some. The sample has about 140,000 clones, 75% seen once. The sequenced material came from PBMCs. Every receptor here comes from a man aged 30-40 years in good health and CMV-seronegative.

This chain links TRBV9 with TRBJ1-5, with a possible D match to TRBD1 (6 bases). There are 13 residues in the CDR3. Trimming took 4 bases from V and 6 from J, leaving 11 bases between them. CDR1 and CDR2 (germline): SGDLS, YYNGEE. This CDR3 reads CASSKGGGQPQHF. CDR3 nucleotide sequence: TGTGCCAGCAGCAAAGGGGGGGGTCAGCCCCAGCATTTT.

A word on this clone: At the DNA level, this CDR3 is encoded by other sequences in the same sample as well. V and J are TRBV19 and TRBJ2-7; D may be TRBD1 (6 bases). The CDR3 sequence is 17 residues long. The V end lost 5 bases, the J end lost 2 bases, and 22 bases lay between the germline ends. The V gene's germline CDR1 is LNHDA and CDR2 SQIVND (reference sequence). This CDR3 reads CASSASSSGTLAYEQYF. CDR3 nucleotide sequence: TGTGCCAGTAGTGCTTCCTCTTCCGGGACACTAGCCTACGAGCAGTACTTC.